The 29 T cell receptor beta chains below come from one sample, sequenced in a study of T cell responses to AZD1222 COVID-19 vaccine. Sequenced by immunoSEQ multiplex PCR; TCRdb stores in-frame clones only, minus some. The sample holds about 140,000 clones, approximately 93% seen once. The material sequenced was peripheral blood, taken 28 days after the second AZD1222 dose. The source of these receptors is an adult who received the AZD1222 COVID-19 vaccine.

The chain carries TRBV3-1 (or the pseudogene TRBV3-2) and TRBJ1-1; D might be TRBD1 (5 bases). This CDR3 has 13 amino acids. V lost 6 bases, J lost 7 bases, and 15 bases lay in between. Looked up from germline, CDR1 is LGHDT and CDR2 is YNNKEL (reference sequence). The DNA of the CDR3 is TGTGCCAGCAGTCTGACAGCGACTAGTGAAGCTTTCTTT. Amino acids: CASSLTATSEAFF.

CDR3 region: CASSRTGGGETQYF. In nucleotides, the CDR3 is TGTGCCAGCAGCAGGACCGGGGGTGGAGAGACCCAGTACTTC. The chain couples TRBV2 to TRBJ2-5; a possible D gene is TRBD2 (6 bases). This CDR3 region has 14 residues. Germline V gene sequence: CDR1 SNHLY, CDR2 FYNNEI. V lost 6 bases and J lost 4, with 15 bases in between.

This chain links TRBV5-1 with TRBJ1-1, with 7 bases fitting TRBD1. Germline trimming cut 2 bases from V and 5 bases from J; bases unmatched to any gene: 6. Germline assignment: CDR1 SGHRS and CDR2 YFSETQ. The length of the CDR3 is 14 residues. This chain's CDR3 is CASSFTGAYTEAFF. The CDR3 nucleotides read TGCGCCAGCAGCTTTACAGGGGCATATACTGAAGCTTTCTTT.

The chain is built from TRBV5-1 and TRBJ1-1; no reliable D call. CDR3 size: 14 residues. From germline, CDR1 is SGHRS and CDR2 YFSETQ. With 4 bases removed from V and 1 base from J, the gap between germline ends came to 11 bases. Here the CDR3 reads CASSLGRPNTEAFF. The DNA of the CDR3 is TGCGCCAGCAGCCTCGGTAGGCCGAACACTGAAGCTTTCTTT.

The CDR3 region has the DNA TGTGCCAGCAGCTTTACACCTAATTCACCCCTCCACTTT. It specifies CASSFTPNSPLHF. This sequence joins TRBV7-3 and TRBJ1-6; D uncertain. CDR3 length: 13 amino acids. Trimming left V 3 bases short and J 6 bases short, with 6 bases between. Germline loops: CDR1 SGHTA, CDR2 FQGTGA.

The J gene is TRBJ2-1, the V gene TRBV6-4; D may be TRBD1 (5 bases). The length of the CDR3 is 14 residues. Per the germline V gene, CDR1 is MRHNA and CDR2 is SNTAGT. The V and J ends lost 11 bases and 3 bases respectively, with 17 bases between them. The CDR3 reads CAQGLNRRYNEQFF. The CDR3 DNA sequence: TGTGCCCAGGGATTAAATCGACGCTACAATGAGCAGTTCTTC.

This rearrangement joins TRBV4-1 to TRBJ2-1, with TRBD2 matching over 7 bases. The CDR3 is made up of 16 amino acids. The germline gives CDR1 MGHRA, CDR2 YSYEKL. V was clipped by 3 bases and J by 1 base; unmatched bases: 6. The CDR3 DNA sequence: TGCGCCAGCAGCCATCCCCCGCGGGAGTCCTACAATGAGCAGTTCTTC. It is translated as CASSHPPRESYNEQFF.

CDR3 in amino acids: CASSPATDTIYEQYF. CDR3 bases: TGTGCCAGCAGCCCAGCCACGGACACCATCTACGAGCAGTACTTC. The chain has TRBV7-6 and TRBJ2-7, with D possibly matching TRBD1 (5 bases). Germline V gives CDR1 SGHVS, CDR2 FNYEAQ. The V end lost 5 bases, the J end lost 3 bases, and 17 bases lay between the germline ends. This CDR3 region has 15 residues.

The CDR3 loop is CASSLGLRDRGQETQYF. The DNA of the CDR3 is TGCGCCAGCAGCTTGGGTCTCCGGGACAGGGGGCAGGAGACCCAGTACTTC. The rearrangement links TRBV5-1 to TRBJ2-5, with TRBD1 matching over 12 bases. There are 17 residues in the CDR3. The germline CDR1 and CDR2 sequences are SGHRS and YFSETQ. Losses at the gene ends were 0 bases for V and 5 bases for J; bases not matched to a gene: 8.

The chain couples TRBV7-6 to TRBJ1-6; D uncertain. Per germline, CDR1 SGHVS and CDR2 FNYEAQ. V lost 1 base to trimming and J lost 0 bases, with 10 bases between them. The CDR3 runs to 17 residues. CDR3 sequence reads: CASSLEVPSSYNSPLHF. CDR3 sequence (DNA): TGTGCCAGCAGCTTAGAGGTCCCTTCCTCCTATAATTCACCCCTCCACTTT.

DNA for the CDR3: TGCGCCAGCAGTGGGACAGAACCCTACGAGCAGTACTTC. Encoded protein: CASSGTEPYEQYF. The V call is TRBV10-2, the J call TRBJ2-7; D perhaps matches TRBD1 (6 bases). V dropped 4 bases and J dropped 2 bases, with 9 bases sitting between them. CDR1 and CDR2 from the germline V gene are WSHSY and SAAADI. The CDR3 extends over 13 amino acids.

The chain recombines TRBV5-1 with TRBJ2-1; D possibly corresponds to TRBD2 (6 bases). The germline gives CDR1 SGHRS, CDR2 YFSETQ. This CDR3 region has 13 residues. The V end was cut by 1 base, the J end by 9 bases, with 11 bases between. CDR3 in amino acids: CASSLTRGGEQFF. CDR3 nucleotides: TGCGCCAGCAGCTTGACAAGGGGAGGTGAGCAGTTCTTC.

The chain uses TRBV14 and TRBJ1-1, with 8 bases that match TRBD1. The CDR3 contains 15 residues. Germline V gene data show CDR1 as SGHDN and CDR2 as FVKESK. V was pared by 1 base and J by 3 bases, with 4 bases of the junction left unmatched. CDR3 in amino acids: CASSQGQGMDTEAFF. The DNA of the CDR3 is TGTGCCAGCAGCCAAGGACAGGGGATGGACACTGAAGCTTTCTTT.

For the CDR3, the DNA is TGTGCCAGCAGCTGGGACATATCCTACGAGCAGTACTTC. This translates into CASSWDISYEQYF. The chain has TRBV11-2 and TRBJ2-7, with D perhaps matching TRBD1 (6 bases). In germline, CDR1 is SGHAT, CDR2 FQNNGV. With 4 bases removed from V and 1 base from J, the gap between germline ends came to 8 bases. The CDR3 is made up of 13 amino acids.

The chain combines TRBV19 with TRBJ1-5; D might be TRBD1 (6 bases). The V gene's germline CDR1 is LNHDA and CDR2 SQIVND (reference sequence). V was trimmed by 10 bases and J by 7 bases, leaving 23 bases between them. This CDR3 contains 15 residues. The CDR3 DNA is TGTGCCACCAGGCAAGGGCAGGGGATTTACCAGCCCCAGCATTTT. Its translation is CATRQGQGIYQPQHF.

The CDR3 here is CASRTTGGPNEKLFF. The CDR3 nucleotides are TGTGCCAGCCGCACCACGGGGGGGCCCAATGAAAAACTGTTTTTT. This chain joins TRBV27 and TRBJ1-4, with a weak D call TRBD1 (6 bases). Germline assignment: CDR1 MNHEY and CDR2 SMNVEV (reference sequence). CDR3 length equals 15 residues. V was trimmed by 8 bases and J by 5 bases, leaving 18 bases between them.

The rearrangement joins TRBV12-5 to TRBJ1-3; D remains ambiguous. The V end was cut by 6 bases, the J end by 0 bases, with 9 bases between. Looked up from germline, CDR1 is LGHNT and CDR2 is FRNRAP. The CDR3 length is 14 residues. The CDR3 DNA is TGTGCTAGTGGCCTGGGCCTCTCTGGAAACACCATATATTTT. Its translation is CASGLGLSGNTIYF.

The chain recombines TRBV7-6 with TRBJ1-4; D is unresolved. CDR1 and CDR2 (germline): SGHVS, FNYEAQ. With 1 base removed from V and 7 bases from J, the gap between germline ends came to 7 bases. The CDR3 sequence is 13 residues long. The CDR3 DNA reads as TGTGCCAGCAGCTTAGGCACCCGTGAAAAACTGTTTTTT. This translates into CASSLGTREKLFF.

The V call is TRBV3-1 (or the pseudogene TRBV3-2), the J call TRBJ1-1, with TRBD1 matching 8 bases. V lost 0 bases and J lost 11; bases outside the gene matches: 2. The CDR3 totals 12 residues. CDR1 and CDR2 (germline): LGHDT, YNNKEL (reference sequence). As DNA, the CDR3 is TGTGCCAGCAGCCAAGAGGACAGGGACGCTTTCTTT. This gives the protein CASSQEDRDAFF.

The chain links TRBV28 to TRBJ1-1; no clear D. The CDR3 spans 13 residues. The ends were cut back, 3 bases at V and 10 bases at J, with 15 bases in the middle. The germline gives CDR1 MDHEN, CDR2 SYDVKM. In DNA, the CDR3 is TGTGCCAGCAGTTTGATCACACAGACGGGAGCTTTCTTT. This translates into CASSLITQTGAFF.

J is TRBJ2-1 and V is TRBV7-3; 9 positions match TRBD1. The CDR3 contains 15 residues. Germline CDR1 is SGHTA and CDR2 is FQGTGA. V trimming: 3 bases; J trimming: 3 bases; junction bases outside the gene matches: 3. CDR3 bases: TGTGCCAGCAGCTTGGGACAGGGCGTCTACAATGAGCAGTTCTTC. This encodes CASSLGQGVYNEQFF.

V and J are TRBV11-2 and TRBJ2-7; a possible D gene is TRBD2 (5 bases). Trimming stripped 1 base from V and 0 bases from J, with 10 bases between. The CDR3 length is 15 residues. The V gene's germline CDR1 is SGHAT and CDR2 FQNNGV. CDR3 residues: CASSLVERPSYEQYF. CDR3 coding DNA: TGTGCCAGCAGCTTAGTGGAGCGGCCCTCCTACGAGCAGTACTTC.

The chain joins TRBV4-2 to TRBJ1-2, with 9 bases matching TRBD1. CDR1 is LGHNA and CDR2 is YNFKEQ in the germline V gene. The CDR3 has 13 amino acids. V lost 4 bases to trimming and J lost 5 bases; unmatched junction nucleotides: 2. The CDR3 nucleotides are TGTGCCAGCAGCCCTGGACAGGGGTATGGCTACACCTTC. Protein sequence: CASSPGQGYGYTF.

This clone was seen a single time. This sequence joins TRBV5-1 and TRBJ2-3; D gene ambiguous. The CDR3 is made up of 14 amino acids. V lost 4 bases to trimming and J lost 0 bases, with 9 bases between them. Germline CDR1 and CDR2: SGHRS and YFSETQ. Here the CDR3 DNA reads TGCGCCAGCAGCCAAACTACTAGCACAGATACGCAGTATTTT. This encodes CASSQTTSTDTQYF.

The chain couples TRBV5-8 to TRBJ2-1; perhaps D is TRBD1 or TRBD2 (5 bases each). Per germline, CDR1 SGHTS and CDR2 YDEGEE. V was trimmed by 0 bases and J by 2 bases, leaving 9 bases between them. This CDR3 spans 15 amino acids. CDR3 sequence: CASSLGGLPYNEQFF. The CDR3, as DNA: TGTGCCAGCAGCTTGGGGGGGTTGCCCTACAATGAGCAGTTCTTC. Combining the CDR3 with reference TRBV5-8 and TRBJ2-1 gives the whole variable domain EAGVTQSPTHLIKTRGQQATLRCSPISGHTSVYWYQQALGLGLQFLLWYDEGEERNRGNFPPRFSGRQFPNYSSELNVNALELEDSALYLCASSLGGLPYNEQFFGPGTRLTVL.

The CDR3 DNA sequence: TGTGCCAGCAGCAGAGGGGACACTAGCAATCAGCCCCAGCATTTT. Its translation is CASSRGDTSNQPQHF. The rearrangement uses TRBV7-2 and TRBJ1-5; D perhaps matches TRBD1 (6 bases). The V gene's germline CDR1 is SGHTA and CDR2 FQGNSA. This CDR3 region has 15 residues. V was pared by 5 bases and J by 0 bases, with 11 bases between.

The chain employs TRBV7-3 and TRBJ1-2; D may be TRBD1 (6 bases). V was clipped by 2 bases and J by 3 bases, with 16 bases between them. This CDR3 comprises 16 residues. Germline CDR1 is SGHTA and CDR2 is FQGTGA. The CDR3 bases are TGTGCCAGCAGCTTAGGCAGGGGCATGGGGGACTATGGCTACACCTTC. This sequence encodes CASSLGRGMGDYGYTF.

The CDR3: CASSLSTGLNTGELFF. In DNA form, the CDR3 reads TGCGCCAGCAGCCTATCGACAGGGCTGAACACCGGGGAGCTGTTTTTT. The chain joins TRBV4-3 to TRBJ2-2, with 7 bases fitting TRBD1. In germline, CDR1 is LGHNA, CDR2 YSLEER. This CDR3 has 16 residues. V lost 4 bases and J lost 1; bases outside the gene matches: 6.

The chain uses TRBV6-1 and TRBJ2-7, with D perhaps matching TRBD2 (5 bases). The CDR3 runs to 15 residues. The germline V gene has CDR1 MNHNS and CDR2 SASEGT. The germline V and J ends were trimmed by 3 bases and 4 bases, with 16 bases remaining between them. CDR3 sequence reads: CASSDPPPGMYEQYF. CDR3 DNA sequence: TGTGCCAGCAGTGACCCTCCCCCCGGGATGTACGAGCAGTACTTC.